Included here is one TCR beta chain sequence, with context. The data belong to a study of control samples from healthy donors and cancer patients. This CDR3 is 14 amino acids long. Looked up from germline, CDR1 is MDHEN and CDR2 is SYDVKM. V gave up 3 bases and J gave up 1 base, with 10 bases separating them. Sequencing used immunoSEQ multiplex PCR; TCRdb keeps in-frame clones, though not all of them. The table shows fewer than 60,000 clones, with approximately 95% occurring only once. The TCR comes from a man aged 25 to 40 in good health. Material: blood. The V call is TRBV28, the J call TRBJ2-7, with D possibly matching TRBD2 (6 bases). The CDR3 sequence: CASSLGGLSYEQYF. In DNA, the CDR3 is TGTGCCAGCAGTTTGGGGGGTTTATCCTACGAGCAGTACTTC.